A single sample gave rise to the 14 T cell receptor beta chains below, sequenced in a study of blood T cell repertoires in COVID-19. Repertoires were generated with immunoSEQ multiplex PCR, while TCRdb's copy carries only in-frame clones and drops some. This table holds about 130,000 clones, approximately 85% found once. The specimen was peripheral blood. The receptors were sampled from a woman aged 80 or older with acute or convalescent COVID-19.

The rearrangement joins TRBV6-2 or TRBV6-3 to TRBJ1-1, with TRBD1 matching 7 bases. CDR3 length: 14 amino acids. Germline CDR1 is MNHEY and CDR2 is SVGEGT. Trimming removed 6 bases from V and 2 bases from J; junction bases left unmatched: 6. In DNA, the CDR3 is TGTGCCAGCAGCCAAGACAGGGCCAACACTGAAGCTTTCTTT. Protein: CASSQDRANTEAFF.

This chain connects TRBV18 to TRBJ1-1, with D possibly being TRBD1 (6 bases). CDR1 KGHSH and CDR2 LQKENI come from the germline V gene. This CDR3 region has 15 residues. V was shortened by 9 bases and J by 5 bases, with 22 bases between the two germline ends. The CDR3 DNA reads TGTGCCAGTCTCACGGTAGCGGGGGCGGGTACTGAAGCTTTCTTT. The encoded protein is CASLTVAGAGTEAFF.

The chain has TRBV5-4 and TRBJ1-2; 10 bases are a match to TRBD1. Germline V gene sequence: CDR1 SGHNT, CDR2 YYREEE (reference sequence). CDR3 length equals 14 residues. The V and J ends lost 4 bases and 8 bases, in that order; junction bases with no gene match: 8. CDR3 sequence reads: CASSLGQGEGGYTF. The CDR3 DNA reads as TGTGCCAGCAGCCTAGGACAGGGGGAAGGAGGCTACACCTTC. Combining the CDR3 with reference TRBV5-4 and TRBJ1-2 gives the whole variable domain ETGVTQSPTHLIKTRGQQVTLRCSSQSGHNTVSWYQQALGQGPQFIFQYYREEENGRGNFPPRFSGLQFPNYSSELNVNALELDDSALYLCASSLGQGEGGYTFGSGTRLTVV.

The chain recombines TRBV12-3 or TRBV12-4 with TRBJ1-1; D call uncertain. There are 13 residues in the CDR3. Trimming took off 7 bases at V and 3 bases at J, with 12 bases between the two ends. CDR3 in amino acids: CASIPLGHTEAFF. CDR3 in DNA: TGTGCCAGCATCCCTCTGGGCCACACTGAAGCTTTCTTT.

The rearrangement uses TRBV7-2 and TRBJ2-3; D gene uncertain. The CDR3 length is 11 residues. Looked up from germline, CDR1 is SGHTA and CDR2 is FQGNSA. V lost 5 bases and J 4 bases, leaving 4 bases between the germline ends. The CDR3 is CASSPADTQYF. The CDR3 nucleotides are TGTGCCAGCAGCCCGGCAGATACGCAGTATTTT.

The V and J genes are TRBV7-2 and TRBJ1-3; no definite D call. CDR1 is SGHTA and CDR2 is FQGNSA in the germline V gene. This CDR3 has 17 amino acids. The V and J ends lost 1 base and 0 bases respectively, with 13 bases between them. This CDR3 reads CASSLEVVGASGNTIYF. In nucleotides, the CDR3 is TGTGCCAGCAGCTTAGAGGTGGTGGGCGCCTCTGGAAACACCATATATTTT. The full variable domain, completed using reference TRBV7-2 and TRBJ1-3, is GAGVSQSPSNKVTEKGKDVELRCDPISGHTALYWYRQSLGQGLEFLIYFQGNSAPDKSGLPSDRFSAERTGGSVSTLTIQRTQQEDSAVYLCASSLEVVGASGNTIYFGEGSWLTVV.

CDR3 sequence: CASSLYPGDRGYEQYF. CDR3 in DNA: TGTGCCAGCAGCTTATATCCCGGGGACAGGGGCTACGAGCAGTACTTC. The V and J genes are TRBV11-2 and TRBJ2-7; 10 bases fit TRBD1. This CDR3 spans 16 amino acids. Germline loops: CDR1 SGHAT, CDR2 FQNNGV. With 2 bases clipped from V and 3 bases from J, the junction kept 7 bases outside the gene matches.

The V gene is TRBV5-8, the J gene TRBJ1-5, with TRBD1 matching over 7 bases. Trimming took 4 bases from V and 10 from J; bases not matched to a gene: 11. CDR1 and CDR2 from the germline V gene are SGHTS and YDEGEE. CDR3 length: 14 amino acids. CDR3 protein: CASSPRTGHKPQHF. CDR3 coding DNA: TGTGCCAGCAGCCCCCGGACAGGTCACAAACCCCAGCATTTT.

This chain links TRBV7-2 with TRBJ1-2, with 7 bases lining up with TRBD1. The length of the CDR3 is 14 residues. Looked up from germline, CDR1 is SGHTA and CDR2 is FQGNSA. V lost 6 bases to trimming and J lost 6 bases; unmatched junction nucleotides: 10. The CDR3 bases are TGTGCCAGCAGAAACATCGAGGGGGCTGATGGCTACACCTTC. Translating gives CASRNIEGADGYTF.

This rearrangement joins TRBV9 to TRBJ1-1, with TRBD1 matching 10 bases. The V and J ends lost 2 bases and 6 bases, in that order; junction bases with no gene match: 7. Germline CDR1 reads SGDLS; CDR2 reads YYNGEE. The CDR3 extends over 15 amino acids. CDR3 DNA sequence: TGTGCCAGCAGCGTGGGACAGGGGCAATACTCTGAAGCTTTCTTT. Translating gives CASSVGQGQYSEAFF.

The chain employs TRBV11-1 and TRBJ1-2, with TRBD1 identical over 7 bases. The CDR3 totals 15 residues. J was trimmed by 4 bases and V by 1 base; bases with no gene match: 6. Per germline, CDR1 SGHAT and CDR2 FQDESV (reference sequence). This CDR3 reads CASSLGAGTAYGYTF. The CDR3 DNA reads TGTGCCAGCAGCTTAGGAGCCGGGACAGCCTATGGCTACACCTTC.

The chain links TRBV28 to TRBJ2-7; D ambiguous. The V and J ends lost 6 bases and 3 bases respectively, with 21 bases between them. CDR1 is MDHEN and CDR2 is SYDVKM in the germline V gene. The CDR3 contains 16 residues. In DNA, the CDR3 is TGTGCCAGCAGCCCCACGGGTATTGCGATCGGCTACGAGCAGTACTTC. Encoded protein: CASSPTGIAIGYEQYF. Complete variable domain (other parts from reference TRBV28 and TRBJ2-7): DVKVTQSSRYLVKRTGEKVFLECVQDMDHENMFWYRQDPGLGLRLIYFSYDVKMKEKGDIPEGYSVSREKKERFSLILESASTNQTSMYLCASSPTGIAIGYEQYFGPGTRLTVT.

V gene TRBV5-1 combines with J gene TRBJ2-1, with TRBD1 as a possible D gene (6 bases). Trimming left V 4 bases short and J 0 bases short, with 11 bases between. The CDR3 consists of 15 residues. Germline CDR1 reads SGHRS; CDR2 reads YFSETQ. The CDR3 nucleotides are TGCGCCAGCAGCGAAGGGGGTGGCTCCTACAATGAGCAGTTCTTC. Its protein is CASSEGGGSYNEQFF.

This sequence joins TRBV6-5 and TRBJ1-2, with D possibly matching TRBD1 (5 bases). Germline V gene lookup returns CDR1 MNHEY and CDR2 SVGAGI. The CDR3 length is 14 residues. Trimming pared 0 bases from V and 5 bases from J, leaving 10 bases between. The CDR3 protein is CASSYSTVGYGYTF. The CDR3 DNA follows: TGTGCCAGCAGTTACTCGACAGTGGGGTATGGCTACACCTTC.